The T cell receptor beta chain under discussion was sequenced for a study of T cell changes during pregnancy in multiple sclerosis. Sequencing was performed with immunoSEQ multiplex PCR; in TCRdb, only in-frame clones are kept and a portion is missing. The sample has about 60,000 clones; about 90% are singletons. V was pared by 1 base and J by 8 bases, with 13 bases of the junction left unmatched. Germline V CDR1 and CDR2: GTSNPN, SVGIG (reference sequence). This CDR3 contains 16 residues. This sequence joins TRBV30 and TRBJ1-2, with 10 bases identical to TRBD1. This receptor was identified in a female donor in good health, enrolled as a control in a pregnancy study. Sequencing was performed on CD4+ T cells from peripheral blood mononuclear cells, taken after pregnancy. This CDR3 reads CAWSGQGAPLTWGYTF. In DNA form, the CDR3 reads TGTGCCTGGAGTGGACAGGGGGCGCCGCTTACGTGGGGCTACACCTTC.